A selection of T cell receptor beta chains follows, all from one sample in a study of T-cell memory formation after mild COVID-19. TCRdb independently ran MiXCR on the 5' RACE reads; one entry per CDR3 protein. The table shows fewer than 450,000 distinct CDR3 sequences, with roughly 20% occurring only once. Material: PBMCs or a T cell subset sorted from them (not recorded which). Receptors originate from an adult woman who had mild COVID-19 (a few samples of this study predate the infection). Cell type and time point are not known. Each CDR3 is given with its conserved first and last residue. A D gene is named only where the DNA matches it firmly. Rows may omit the clone size; those that give it use once, few, many or a size class.

v_call	clone_size	d_call	j_call	cdr3_nt	cdr3_aa
TRBV18	once	NA	TRBJ2-7	TGTGCCAGCTCACCTGACATTTCCTACGAGCAGTACTTC	CASSPDISYEQYF
TRBV7-2	few	NA	TRBJ1-2	TGTGCCAGCAGCCTAAGACAGGACACGAAGGGCTACACCTTC	CASSLRQDTKGYTF
TRBV6-5	few	TRBD1	TRBJ2-7	TGTGCCAGCAACCGGGGACAGGGGGTATACGAGCAGTACTTC	CASNRGQGVYEQYF
TRBV6-6	NA	TRBD2	TRBJ2-3	TGTGCCAGCAGTTACCGAGGCGGGAGAAGCACAGATACGCAGTATTTT	CASSYRGGRSTDTQYF
TRBV6-5	NA	NA	TRBJ1-4	TGTGCCAGCAGTCGGACACCCCAGAATGAAAAACTGTTTTTT	CASSRTPQNEKLFF
TRBV6-5	NA	TRBD2	TRBJ2-7	TGTGCCAGCAGTTCACTAGCGTCCGGGTCCTACGAGCAGTACTTC	CASSSLASGSYEQYF
TRBV12-3/TRBV12-4	NA	TRBD1	TRBJ2-5	TGTGCCAGCAGTCGGACAGGGCGGGCGACCCAGTACTTC	CASSRTGRATQYF
TRBV19	few	NA	TRBJ2-3	TGTGCCAGTAGTCCTGGTTCGGGTAGCACAGATACGCAGTATTTT	CASSPGSGSTDTQYF
TRBV6-6	NA	NA	TRBJ2-7	TGTGCCAGCAGTAACCCGCCTGGGTACTACGAGCAGTACTTC	CASSNPPGYYEQYF
TRBV6-7	NA	TRBD1	TRBJ2-3	TGTGCCAGCAGAAGACAGGGGGACCGGGGAGACACAGATACGCAGTATTTT	CASRRQGDRGDTDTQYF
TRBV19	NA	TRBD1	TRBJ1-1	TGTGCCAGTAGTATTAAGACAGGGCGCACTGAAGCTTTCTTT	CASSIKTGRTEAFF
TRBV7-9	NA	TRBD1	TRBJ1-6	TGTGCCAGCAGTCAGGGGGACAGTACTAATTCACCCCTCCACTTT	CASSQGDSTNSPLHF
TRBV4-1	NA	NA	TRBJ1-5	TGCGCCAGCAGCCAAGAGGGCAGTAGCAATCAGCCCCAGCATTTT	CASSQEGSSNQPQHF
TRBV7-9	NA	TRBD2	TRBJ2-2	TGTGCCAGCAGGCCTAGCGGGGGAGGCAACACCGGGGAGCTGTTTTTT	CASRPSGGGNTGELFF
TRBV7-9	NA	NA	TRBJ2-7	TGTGCCAGCAGCCCGGGGGAGAGCACTCGGTACTTC	CASSPGESTRYF
TRBV6-5	few	TRBD1	TRBJ2-7	TGTGCCAGCAGTCCCTACAGGGGTTCCTACGAGCAGTACTTC	CASSPYRGSYEQYF
TRBV3-1	NA	NA	TRBJ1-6	TGTGCCAGCAGCCAAGATTTGGGGGTTCCTTCACCCCTCCACTTT	CASSQDLGVPSPLHF